This T cell receptor (beta chain) was documented in a study of blood T cell repertoires in COVID-19. Study at large: From T cells, B-cell-depleted T cells, or PBMCs came the material, which was cDNA or gDNA.

The germline V and J ends were trimmed by 5 bases and 3 bases, with 10 bases remaining between them. The CDR3 runs to 13 residues. Assay used: immunoSEQ multiplex PCR; TCRdb lists only in-frame clones, some missing. Found here are approximately 100,000 clones, roughly nine tenths of them singletons; the top ten hold approximately 5.2%. The clonotype comes from a woman at least 80 years old with active COVID-19. This chain joins TRBV12-3 or TRBV12-4 and TRBJ1-2; maybe TRBD1 (5 bases). The material sequenced was peripheral blood. The CDR3 region is CASSGGAHYGYTF. CDR3 nucleotides: TGTGCCAGCAGTGGTGGGGCCCACTATGGCTACACCTTC.